One T cell receptor (beta chain) is described in this entry. Germline lookup yields CDR1 MNHEY and CDR2 SMNVEV (reference sequence). This CDR3 has 17 amino acids. Trimming shortened V by 5 bases and J by 4 bases, and 21 bases separated the two germline ends. The sample is drawn from a study of graft-versus-host responses after intestinal transplantation. The data were produced by immunoSEQ multiplex PCR, yet TCRdb's version contains in-frame clones alone and is incomplete. The sample contains over 15,000 clones, around 95% of which appear only once. The sequences come from PBMCs, collected 23 days after intestinal transplant. This TCR was sampled from a human patient who received an intestinal transplant, so some T cells may come from the graft donor. This chain links TRBV27 with TRBJ1-5; D is possibly TRBD1 (6 bases). CDR3 coding DNA: TGTGCCAGCAGTCCCGAAGGGTGGGGGCACGGGAATCAGCCCCAGCATTTT. Its protein product is CASSPEGWGHGNQPQHF.